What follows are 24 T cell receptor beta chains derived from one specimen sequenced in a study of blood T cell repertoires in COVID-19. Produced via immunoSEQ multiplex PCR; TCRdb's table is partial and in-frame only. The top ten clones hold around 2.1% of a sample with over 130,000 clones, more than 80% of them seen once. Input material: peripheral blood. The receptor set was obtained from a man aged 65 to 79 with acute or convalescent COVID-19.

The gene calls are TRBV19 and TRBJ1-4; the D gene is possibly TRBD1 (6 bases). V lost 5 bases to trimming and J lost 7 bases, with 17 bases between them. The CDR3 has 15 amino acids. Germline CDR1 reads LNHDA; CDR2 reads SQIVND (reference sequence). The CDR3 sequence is CASSLQRDNGEKLFF. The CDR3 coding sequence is TGTGCCAGTAGTCTACAACGGGACAACGGTGAAAAACTGTTTTTT.

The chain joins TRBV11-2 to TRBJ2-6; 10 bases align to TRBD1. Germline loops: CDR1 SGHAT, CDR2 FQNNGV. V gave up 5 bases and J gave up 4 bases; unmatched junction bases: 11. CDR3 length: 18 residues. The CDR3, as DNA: TGTGCCAGCAGCCTATCCGGGACAGGGGTTCTAGGGGCCAACGTCCTGACTTTC. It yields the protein CASSLSGTGVLGANVLTF.

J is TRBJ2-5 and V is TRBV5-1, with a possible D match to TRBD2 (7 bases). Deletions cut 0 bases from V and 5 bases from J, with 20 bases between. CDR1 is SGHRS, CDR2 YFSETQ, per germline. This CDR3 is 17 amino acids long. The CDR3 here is CASSLALGGGATETQYF. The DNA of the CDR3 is TGCGCCAGCAGCTTGGCGCTTGGAGGGGGGGCTACGGAGACCCAGTACTTC.

The CDR3 here is CASSFQAGVDEQYF. Here the CDR3 DNA reads TGTGCCAGCAGCTTTCAAGCGGGAGTCGACGAGCAGTACTTC. The chain joins TRBV7-9 to TRBJ2-7; 8 nucleotides agree with TRBD2. CDR1 SEHNR and CDR2 FQNEAQ come from the germline V gene (reference sequence). The J segment lost 5 bases and the V segment lost 3 bases, leaving 6 bases of the junction unmatched. The CDR3 extends over 14 amino acids. The complete variable domain, with remaining parts taken from reference TRBV7-9 and TRBJ2-7, reads DTGVSQNPRHKITKRGQNVTFRCDPISEHNRLYWYRQTLGQGPEFLTYFQNEAQLEKSRLLSDRFSAERPKGSFSTLEIQRTEQGDSAMYLCASSFQAGVDEQYFGPGTRLTVT.

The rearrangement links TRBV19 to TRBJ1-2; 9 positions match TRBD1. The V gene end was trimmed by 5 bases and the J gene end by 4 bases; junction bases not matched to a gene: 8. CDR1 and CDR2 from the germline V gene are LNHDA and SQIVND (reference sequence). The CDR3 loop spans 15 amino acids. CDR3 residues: CASSPRQGESYGYTF. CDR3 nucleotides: TGTGCCAGTAGTCCCCGACAGGGGGAGAGCTATGGCTACACCTTC.

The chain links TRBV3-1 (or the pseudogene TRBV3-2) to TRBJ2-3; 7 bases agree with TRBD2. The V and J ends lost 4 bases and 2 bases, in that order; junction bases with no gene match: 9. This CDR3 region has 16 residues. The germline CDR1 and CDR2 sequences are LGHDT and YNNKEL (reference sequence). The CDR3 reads CASSRQAGSFTDTQYF. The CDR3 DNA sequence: TGTGCCAGCAGCCGACAAGCGGGGTCCTTCACAGATACGCAGTATTTT.

The CDR3: CASSNGGGRVGYTF. The CDR3 DNA follows: TGTGCCAGCAGCAACGGAGGGGGCAGAGTTGGCTACACCTTC. The chain has TRBV6-5 and TRBJ1-2, with 7 nucleotides matching TRBD1. The junction had 11 bases not matched to a gene; V was cut back by 6 bases and J by 7 bases. The CDR3 is 14 residues long. Per the germline V gene, CDR1 is MNHEY and CDR2 is SVGAGI.

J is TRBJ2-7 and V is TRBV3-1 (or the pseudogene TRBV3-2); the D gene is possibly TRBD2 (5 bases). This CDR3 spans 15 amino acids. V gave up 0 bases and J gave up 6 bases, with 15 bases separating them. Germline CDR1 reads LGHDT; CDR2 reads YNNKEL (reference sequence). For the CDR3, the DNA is TGTGCCAGCAGCCAAGATGTGGCCCCCGCGGGCGAGCAGTACTTC. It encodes CASSQDVAPAGEQYF.

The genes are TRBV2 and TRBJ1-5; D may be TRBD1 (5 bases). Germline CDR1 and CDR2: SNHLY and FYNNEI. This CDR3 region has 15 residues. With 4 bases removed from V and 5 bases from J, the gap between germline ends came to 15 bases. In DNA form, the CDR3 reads TGTGCCAGCAGTGTACAGGATTCACTCTATCAGCCCCAGCATTTT. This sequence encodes CASSVQDSLYQPQHF.

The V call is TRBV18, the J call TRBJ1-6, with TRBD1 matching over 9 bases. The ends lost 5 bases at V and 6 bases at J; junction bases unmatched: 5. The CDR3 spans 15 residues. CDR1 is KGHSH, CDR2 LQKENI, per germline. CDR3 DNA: TGTGCCAGCTCATTACAGGGGGCGTCTAATTCACCCCTCCACTTT. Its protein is CASSLQGASNSPLHF.

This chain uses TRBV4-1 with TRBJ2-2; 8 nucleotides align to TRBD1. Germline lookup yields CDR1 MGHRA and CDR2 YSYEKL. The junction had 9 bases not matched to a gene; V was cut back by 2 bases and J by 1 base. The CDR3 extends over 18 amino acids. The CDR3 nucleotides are TGCGCCAGCAGCCAAAGCATCGCCGGGACAGGGAACACCGGGGAGCTGTTTTTT. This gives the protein CASSQSIAGTGNTGELFF.

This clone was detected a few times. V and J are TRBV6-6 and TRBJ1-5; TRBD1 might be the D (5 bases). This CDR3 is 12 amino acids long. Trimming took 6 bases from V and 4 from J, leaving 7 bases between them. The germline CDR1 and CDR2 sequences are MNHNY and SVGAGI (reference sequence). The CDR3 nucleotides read TGTGCCAGCAGGGGGCCTAATCAGCCCCAGCATTTT. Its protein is CASRGPNQPQHF.

The CDR3 DNA reads TGTGCCACGGACAGAGGCTACGAGCAGTACTTC. This sequence encodes CATDRGYEQYF. The V gene is TRBV30, the J gene TRBJ2-7; tentatively, D is TRBD1 (6 bases). This CDR3 region has 11 residues. V lost 8 bases and J 3 bases, leaving 11 bases between the germline ends. Germline CDR1 reads GTSNPN; CDR2 reads SVGIG (reference sequence).

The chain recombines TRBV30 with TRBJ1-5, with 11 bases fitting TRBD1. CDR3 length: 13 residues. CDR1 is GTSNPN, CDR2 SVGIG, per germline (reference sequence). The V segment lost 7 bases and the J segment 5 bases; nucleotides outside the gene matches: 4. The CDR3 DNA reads TGTGCCTCGGCGGGACAGGGGGATCAGCCCCAGCATTTT. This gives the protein CASAGQGDQPQHF. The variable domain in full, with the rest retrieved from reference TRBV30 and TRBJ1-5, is SQTIHQWPATLVQPVGSPLSLECTVEGTSNPNLYWYRQAAGRGLQLLFYSVGIGQISSEVPQNLSASRPQDRQFILSSKKLLLSDSGFYLCASAGQGDQPQHFGDGTRLSIL.

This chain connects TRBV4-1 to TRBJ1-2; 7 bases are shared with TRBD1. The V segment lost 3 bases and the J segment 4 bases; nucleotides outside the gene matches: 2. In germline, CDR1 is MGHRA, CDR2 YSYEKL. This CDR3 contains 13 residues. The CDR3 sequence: CASSHGQVYGYTF. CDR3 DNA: TGCGCCAGCAGCCATGGACAGGTCTATGGCTACACCTTC.

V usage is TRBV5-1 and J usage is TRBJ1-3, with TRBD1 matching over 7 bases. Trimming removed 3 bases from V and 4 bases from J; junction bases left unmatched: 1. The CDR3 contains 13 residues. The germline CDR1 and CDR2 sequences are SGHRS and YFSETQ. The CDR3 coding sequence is TGCGCCAGCAGCTCGACAGGGGGAAACACCATATATTTT. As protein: CASSSTGGNTIYF.

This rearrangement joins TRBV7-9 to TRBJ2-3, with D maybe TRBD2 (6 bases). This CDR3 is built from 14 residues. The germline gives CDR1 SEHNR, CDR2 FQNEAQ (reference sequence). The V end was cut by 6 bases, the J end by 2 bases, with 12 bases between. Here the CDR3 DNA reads TGTGCCAGCAGTGTGCGGGGTACCACAGATACGCAGTATTTT. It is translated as CASSVRGTTDTQYF.

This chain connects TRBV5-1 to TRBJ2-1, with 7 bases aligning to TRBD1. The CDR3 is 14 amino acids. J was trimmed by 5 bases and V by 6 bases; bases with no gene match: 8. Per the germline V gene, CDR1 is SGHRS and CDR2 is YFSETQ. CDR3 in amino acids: CASTQLTGDNEQFF. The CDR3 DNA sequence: TGCGCCAGCACCCAACTCACAGGGGACAATGAGCAGTTCTTC.

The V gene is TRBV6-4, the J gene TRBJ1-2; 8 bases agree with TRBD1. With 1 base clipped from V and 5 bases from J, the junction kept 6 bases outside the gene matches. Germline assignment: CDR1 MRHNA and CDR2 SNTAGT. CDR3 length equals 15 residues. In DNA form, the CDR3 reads TGTGCCAGCAGTGACTTACAGACAGGGGAATATGGCTACACCTTC. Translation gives CASSDLQTGEYGYTF.

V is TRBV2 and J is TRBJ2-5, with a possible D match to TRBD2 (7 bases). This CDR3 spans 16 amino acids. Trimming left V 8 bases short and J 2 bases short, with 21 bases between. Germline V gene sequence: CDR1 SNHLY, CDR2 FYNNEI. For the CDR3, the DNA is TGTGCCAGCTATCCCGGGGGCAGGGGAGGGCAAGAGACCCAGTACTTC. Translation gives CASYPGGRGGQETQYF.

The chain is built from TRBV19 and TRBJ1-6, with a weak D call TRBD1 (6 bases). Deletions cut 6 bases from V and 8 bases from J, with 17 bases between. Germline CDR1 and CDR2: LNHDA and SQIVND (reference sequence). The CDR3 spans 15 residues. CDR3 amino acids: CASSRGRNNYSPLHF. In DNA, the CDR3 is TGTGCCAGTAGCAGGGGACGGAACAACTATTCACCCCTCCACTTT.

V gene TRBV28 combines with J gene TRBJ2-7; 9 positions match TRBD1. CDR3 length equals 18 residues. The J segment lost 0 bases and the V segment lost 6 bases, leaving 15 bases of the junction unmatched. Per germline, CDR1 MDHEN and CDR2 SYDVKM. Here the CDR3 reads CASSPGGQGFGISYEQYF. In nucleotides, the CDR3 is TGTGCCAGCAGCCCTGGAGGACAGGGGTTTGGCATCTCCTACGAGCAGTACTTC.

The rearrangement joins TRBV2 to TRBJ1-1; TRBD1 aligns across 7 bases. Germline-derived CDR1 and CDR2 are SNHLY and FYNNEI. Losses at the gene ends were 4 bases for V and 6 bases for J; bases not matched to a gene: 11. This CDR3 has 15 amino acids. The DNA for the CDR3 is TGTGCCAGCAGTGCCCGGACAGGTGGTACTTCTGAAGCTTTCTTT. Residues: CASSARTGGTSEAFF.

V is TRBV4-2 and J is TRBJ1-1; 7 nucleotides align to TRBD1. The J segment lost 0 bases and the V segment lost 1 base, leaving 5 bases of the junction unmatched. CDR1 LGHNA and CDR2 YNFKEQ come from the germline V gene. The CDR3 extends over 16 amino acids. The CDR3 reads CASSQGYGTVNTEAFF. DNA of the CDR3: TGTGCCAGCAGCCAAGGGTACGGGACAGTGAACACTGAAGCTTTCTTT.